The present TCR beta chain was sequenced within a study of T cell clones after liver transplantation. Assay used: immunoSEQ multiplex PCR; TCRdb lists only in-frame clones, some missing. Of about 25,000 clones listed, more than 60% are singletons. The CDR3 runs to 17 residues. The J segment lost 5 bases and the V segment lost 1 base, leaving 9 bases of the junction unmatched. From germline, CDR1 is SGHNT and CDR2 YENEEA. Specimen: CD4+ T cells from blood, collected before liver transplant. The chain links TRBV11-3 to TRBJ2-1, with 9 bases that match TRBD2. This TCR came from a human donor who received a liver transplant. The DNA of the CDR3 is TGTGCCAGCAGCTTAGGCCCCTTGGCTAGCGGGGACAATGAGCAGTTCTTC. This codes for CASSLGPLASGDNEQFF. The variable domain in full, completed from reference TRBV11-3 and TRBJ2-1, reads EAGVVQSPRYKIIEKKQPVAFWCNPISGHNTLYWYLQNLGQGPELLIRYENEEAVDDSQLPKDRFSAERLKGVDSTLKIQPAELGDSAVYLCASSLGPLASGDNEQFFGPGTRLTVL.